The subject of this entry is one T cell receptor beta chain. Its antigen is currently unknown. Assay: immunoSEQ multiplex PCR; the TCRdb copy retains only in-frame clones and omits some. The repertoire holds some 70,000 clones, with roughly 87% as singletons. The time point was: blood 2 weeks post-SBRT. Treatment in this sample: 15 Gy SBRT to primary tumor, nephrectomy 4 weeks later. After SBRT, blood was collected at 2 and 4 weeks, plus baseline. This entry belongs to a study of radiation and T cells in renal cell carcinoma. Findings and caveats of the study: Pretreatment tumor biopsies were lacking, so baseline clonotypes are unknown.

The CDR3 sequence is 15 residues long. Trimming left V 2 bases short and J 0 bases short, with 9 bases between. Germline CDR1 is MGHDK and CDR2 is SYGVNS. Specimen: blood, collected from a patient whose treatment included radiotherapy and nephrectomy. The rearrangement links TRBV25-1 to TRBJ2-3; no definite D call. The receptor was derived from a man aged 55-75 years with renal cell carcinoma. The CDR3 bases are TGTGCCAGCAGTGAACCAGCATCTAGCACAGATACGCAGTATTTT. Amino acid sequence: CASSEPASSTDTQYF. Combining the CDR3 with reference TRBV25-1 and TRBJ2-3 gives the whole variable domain EADIYQTPRYLVIGTGKKITLECSQTMGHDKMYWYQQDPGMELHLIHYSYGVNSTEKGDLSSESTVSRIRTEHFPLTLESARPSHTSQYLCASSEPASSTDTQYFGPGTRLTVL.